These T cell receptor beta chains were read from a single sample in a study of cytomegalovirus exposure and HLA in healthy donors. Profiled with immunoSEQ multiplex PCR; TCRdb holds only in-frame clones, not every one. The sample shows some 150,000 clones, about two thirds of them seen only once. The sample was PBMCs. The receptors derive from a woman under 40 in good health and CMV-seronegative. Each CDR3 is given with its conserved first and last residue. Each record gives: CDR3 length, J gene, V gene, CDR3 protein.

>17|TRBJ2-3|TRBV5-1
CASSLASTSGSMNTQYF
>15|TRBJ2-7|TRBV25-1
CASSVGGLNSYEQYF
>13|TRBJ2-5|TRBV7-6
CASIPRVGKTQYF
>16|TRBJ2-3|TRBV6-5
CASSYSIQASTDTQYF
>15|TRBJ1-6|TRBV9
CASSGPGGGISPLHF
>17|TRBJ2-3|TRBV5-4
CASSLRTLAGGFDTQYF
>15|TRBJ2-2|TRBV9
CASSVASRRTGELFF
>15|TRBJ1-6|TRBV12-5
CASGLATGVNSPLHF
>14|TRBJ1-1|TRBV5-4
CASSLGQMNTEAFF
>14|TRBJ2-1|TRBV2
CASQGLAGHNEQFF
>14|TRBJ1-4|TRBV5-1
CASSFDSSSEKLFF
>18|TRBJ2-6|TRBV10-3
CATGQFRTGVSGANVLTF
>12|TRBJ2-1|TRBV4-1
CASSQDLAVQFF
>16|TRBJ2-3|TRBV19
CASSIELAASTDTQYF
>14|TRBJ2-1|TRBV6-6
CASSYVTSGRDGLF
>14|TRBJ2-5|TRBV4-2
CASSQPGLQETQYF
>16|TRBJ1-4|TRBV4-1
CASSQPGVAANEKLFF
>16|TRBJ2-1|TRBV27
CASSFGSGEVHNEQFF
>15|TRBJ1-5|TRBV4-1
CASSQVSLPNQPQHF
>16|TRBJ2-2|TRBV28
CASSLSRGQGIGELFF
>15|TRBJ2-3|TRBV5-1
CASSSGRVSTDTQYF
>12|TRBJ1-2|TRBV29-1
CSVGGGGYGYTF
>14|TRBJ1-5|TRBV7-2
CASSPERLGQPQHF
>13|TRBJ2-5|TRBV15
CATRGSPEETQYF
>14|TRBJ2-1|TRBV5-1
CASTGAGGYNEQFF
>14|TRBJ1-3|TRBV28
CASRQGARGNTIYF
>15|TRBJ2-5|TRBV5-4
CASSIRLAEQETQYF
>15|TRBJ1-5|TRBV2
CASSVGTGSGQPQHF
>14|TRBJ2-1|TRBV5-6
CASRRTGSYNEQFF
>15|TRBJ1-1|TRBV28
CASSSPAVLNTEAFF
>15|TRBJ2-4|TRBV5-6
CASTMGGGGLMVQYF
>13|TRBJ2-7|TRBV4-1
CASSLGQSSEQYF
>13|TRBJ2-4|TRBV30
CAWRLGGVTSQYF
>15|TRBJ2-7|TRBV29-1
CSVEHPGTGPYEQYF
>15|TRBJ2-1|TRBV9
CASSASGGSYNEQFF
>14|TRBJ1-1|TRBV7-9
CASSLDREGTEAFF
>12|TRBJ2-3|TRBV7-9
CASSRGGDTQYF
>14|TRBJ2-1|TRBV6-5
CASSYEGAYNEQFF
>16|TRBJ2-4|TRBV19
CASSLPSGTPIRIQYF
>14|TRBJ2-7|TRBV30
CAWSTGTGGWEQYF
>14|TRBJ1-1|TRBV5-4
CASRGDRRNTEAFF
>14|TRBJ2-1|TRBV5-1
CASSPGLAGGEQFF
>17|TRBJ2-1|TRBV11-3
CASSTGAETSAYNEQFF
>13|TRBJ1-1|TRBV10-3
CAIRGQANTEAFF
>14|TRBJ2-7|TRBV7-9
CASSFDGGLYEQYF
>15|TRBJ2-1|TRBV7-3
CASSSGTSGVYEQFF
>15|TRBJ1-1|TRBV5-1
CASSLDWNRGTEAFF
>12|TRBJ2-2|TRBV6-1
CASSVTSGELFF
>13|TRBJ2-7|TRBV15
CATSIVVGQEQYF
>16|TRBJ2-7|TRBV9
CASSVGESGASYEQYF
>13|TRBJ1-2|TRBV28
CASSRGQVYGYTF
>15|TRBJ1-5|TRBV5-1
CASSWTGASNQPQHF
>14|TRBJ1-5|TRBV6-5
CASSYSGGHQPQHF
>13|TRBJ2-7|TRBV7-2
CASSLAFGNEQYF
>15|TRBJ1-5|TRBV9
CASSRTGSSRDPQHF
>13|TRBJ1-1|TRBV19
CASTLAEGTEAFF